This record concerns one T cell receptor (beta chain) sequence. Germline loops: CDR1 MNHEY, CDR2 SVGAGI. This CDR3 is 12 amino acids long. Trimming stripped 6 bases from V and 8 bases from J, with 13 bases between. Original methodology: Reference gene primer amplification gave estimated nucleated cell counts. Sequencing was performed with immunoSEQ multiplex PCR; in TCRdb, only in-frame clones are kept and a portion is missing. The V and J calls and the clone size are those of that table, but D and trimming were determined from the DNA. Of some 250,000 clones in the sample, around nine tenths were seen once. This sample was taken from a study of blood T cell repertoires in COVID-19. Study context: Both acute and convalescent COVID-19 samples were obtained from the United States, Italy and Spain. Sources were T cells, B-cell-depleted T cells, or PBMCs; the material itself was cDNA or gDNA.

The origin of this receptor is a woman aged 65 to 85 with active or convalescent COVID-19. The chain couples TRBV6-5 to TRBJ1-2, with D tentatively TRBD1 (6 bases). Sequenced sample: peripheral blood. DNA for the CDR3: TGTGCCAGCAGCTTGGACAGAGCCGGCTACACCTTC. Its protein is CASSLDRAGYTF.